This is a list of T cell receptor beta chains from one sample in a study of control samples from healthy donors and cancer patients. Assay used: immunoSEQ multiplex PCR; TCRdb lists only in-frame clones, some missing. The data hold roughly 89,000 clones, with around 92% observed a single time. The material sequenced was blood. The receptors shown here come from a man aged 45-65 years in good health. Both conserved end residues are part of each CDR3.

15	TRBV3-1/TRBV3-2	TRBJ1-3	CASSQVQGVGNTIYF
15	TRBV7-8	TRBJ1-5	CASSLRFQTDQPQHF
13	TRBV24-1	TRBJ1-5	CATRGRDNQPQHF
14	TRBV2	TRBJ2-1	CARDSSGGAYEQFF
15	TRBV6-1	TRBJ2-2	CASSDSGWNTGELFF
14	TRBV5-1	TRBJ1-2	CASSFDRGLVGYTF
14	TRBV5-1	TRBJ1-1	CASSGSTGNTEAFF
14	TRBV5-4	TRBJ2-2	CASSRTGNTGELFF
12	TRBV5-6	TRBJ2-2	CASSLAGGELFF
13	TRBV6-5	TRBJ1-2	CATDRGGLGGYTF
13	TRBV5-6	TRBJ1-1	CASSLYRQGKAFF
12	TRBV12-3/TRBV12-4	TRBJ1-1	CASGGVGTEAFF
13	TRBV10-3	TRBJ1-2	CAISEDTNYGYTF
12	TRBV6-5	TRBJ1-1	CASSYSTGEAFF
15	TRBV6-6	TRBJ1-5	CASSAEAGGSQPQHF
14	TRBV6-2/TRBV6-3	TRBJ1-2	CASSSPGLVYGYTF
13	TRBV12-3/TRBV12-4	TRBJ1-4	CASSFGRNEKLFF
12	TRBV12-3/TRBV12-4	TRBJ1-1	CAGKDTNTEAFF
15	TRBV3-1/TRBV3-2	TRBJ1-1	CASSQDGRIGAEAFF
16	TRBV7-2	TRBJ1-2	CASSPTPGQGDYGYTF
14	TRBV21-1	TRBJ2-3	CASSKRCRGYAQYF
12	TRBV6-6	TRBJ1-3	CASSYSRNTIYF
16	TRBV1	TRBJ2-1	CTSSHQGHRSNNEQFF
13	TRBV6-5	TRBJ2-2	CASATGNTGELFF
14	TRBV6-5	TRBJ1-2	CASKLQGGWDGYTF
14	TRBV6-6	TRBJ1-1	CASRLGTMNTEAFF
13	TRBV12-3/TRBV12-4	TRBJ2-7	CASSWTESGEQYF
14	TRBV24-1	TRBJ1-1	CATSDPGTSTEAFF
16	TRBV7-2	TRBJ2-1	CASSLVGTGSYNEQFF
13	TRBV30	TRBJ1-5	CAWSVSGDQPQHF
12	TRBV30	TRBJ1-1	CAWNNPGIEAFF
12	TRBV12-3/TRBV12-4	TRBJ1-2	CASSDAGYGYTF
14	TRBV19	TRBJ2-7	CASSLLVGSYEQYF
16	TRBV2	TRBJ1-1	CASSARVIGYSTEAFF
18	TRBV5-1	TRBJ2-3	CASSSILAGVSSTDTQYF
13	TRBV6-5	TRBJ1-6	CASRVERSSPLHF
13	TRBV5-6	TRBJ2-7	CASSPDRGYEQYF
18	TRBV4-3	TRBJ1-4	CASSQSSGGGRTNEKLFF
13	TRBV14	TRBJ1-4	CASSSQYNEKLFF
16	TRBV9	TRBJ2-2	CASSVQQGSNTGELFF
14	TRBV19	TRBJ1-6	CASSASGGGSPLHF
12	TRBV2	TRBJ1-1	CASTRMATEAFF
16	TRBV27	TRBJ1-4	CASSRSRVSFNEKLFF
12	TRBV3-1/TRBV3-2	TRBJ1-1	CASGVSGTEAFF
14	TRBV6-5	TRBJ2-5	CASTTPGRQETQYF
13	TRBV5-6	TRBJ2-7	CASSPGQGNEQYF
11	TRBV5-4	TRBJ2-1	CASSLGNEQFF
18	TRBV23-1	TRBJ2-7	CASSQKSDRGMMAYEQYF
14	TRBV18	TRBJ1-5	CASSRDRTNQPQHF
13	TRBV27	TRBJ2-1	CATGVGSYNEQFF
14	TRBV24-1	TRBJ2-3	CATRSSGGTDTQYF
13	TRBV2	TRBJ1-1	CASRLAGNTEAFF
15	TRBV25-1	TRBJ1-2	CASSAGTNLFTRYTF
20	TRBV18	TRBJ1-4	CASSPRSRTGNYPTNEKLFF
14	TRBV14	TRBJ1-3	CASSPGFRGNTIYF
13	TRBV7-2	TRBJ2-7	CASTAGGVYEQYF
16	TRBV11-1	TRBJ2-2	CASSSTVVGNTGELFF
14	TRBV6-2/TRBV6-3	TRBJ2-7	CASIPDRGRLKQYF
16	TRBV7-9	TRBJ2-5	CASSRRTLRHQETQYF
15	TRBV19	TRBJ2-2	CASSIEGRRTGELFF